This is a list of T cell receptor beta chains from one sample in a study of cytomegalovirus exposure and HLA in healthy donors. TCRdb's copy holds only in-frame clones and misses some; the assay was immunoSEQ multiplex PCR. This sample contains fewer than 85,000 clones. The specimen was PBMCs. The receptors were sampled from a female donor in good health and CMV-seropositive. Each CDR3 is given with its conserved first and last residue. A D gene is named only where the DNA matches it firmly.

J gene	D gene	V gene	CDR3 DNA	CDR3 protein
TRBJ2-1	.	TRBV19	TGTGCCAGTAGCCGGGACACACCATACAATGAGCAGTTCTTC	CASSRDTPYNEQFF
TRBJ2-7	TRBD1	TRBV7-2	TGTGCCAGCAGCCGAAGGACAGGGCCGAGCTCCTACGAGCAGTACTTC	CASSRRTGPSSYEQYF
TRBJ2-1	.	TRBV30	TGTGCCTGGCGCGGACCGCGGGGCTACAATGAGCAGTTCTTC	CAWRGPRGYNEQFF
TRBJ2-3	TRBD2	TRBV7-2	TGTGCCAGCAGCGATCCGGGACTAGCGTTTCGGGATACGCAGTATTTT	CASSDPGLAFRDTQYF
TRBJ2-7	TRBD2	TRBV6-1	TGTGCCAGCAGTGACACTAGCGGCTACGAGCAGTACTTC	CASSDTSGYEQYF
TRBJ1-5	.	TRBV1	TGCACCAGCAGACCCAGGAACAGGGCGGGCCAGCCCCAGCATTTT	CTSRPRNRAGQPQHF
TRBJ1-6	.	TRBV7-9	TGTGCCAGCAGCGGCACGGAGTGGGGCCCTTACTCACCCCTCCACTTT	CASSGTEWGPYSPLHF
TRBJ1-2	.	TRBV12-5	TGTGCTAGTGGTTTGTCGGGGGGCTACACCTTC	CASGLSGGYTF
TRBJ2-3	TRBD2	TRBV4-2	TGTGCCAGCAGCCAATCGGGACTAGCGTTGACTAGCACAGATACGCAGTATTTT	CASSQSGLALTSTDTQYF
TRBJ2-7	TRBD1	TRBV6-5	TGTGCCAGCAGCGAATCAGGGGGACCCTCCTACGAGCAGTACTTC	CASSESGGPSYEQYF
TRBJ1-4	TRBD1	TRBV7-9	TGTGCCAGCAGCTTAGCGCTAAACAGGGGGGAAAAACTGTTTTTT	CASSLALNRGEKLFF
TRBJ2-7	.	TRBV4-3	TGCGCCAGCAGCCAAGATCGACAACTAGGCTCCTACGAGCAGTACTTC	CASSQDRQLGSYEQYF
TRBJ1-2	TRBD1	TRBV4-1	TGCGCCAGCAGCCAAAGAACCCCTTCGACAGGGAGGTATGGCTACACCTTC	CASSQRTPSTGRYGYTF
TRBJ1-6	.	TRBV4-3	TGCGCCAGCAGCCAAGGCGGGAGTGCATCACCCCTCCACTTT	CASSQGGSASPLHF
TRBJ2-1	.	TRBV25-1	TGTGCCAGCAGTGTGCGACAGAGCTCCTACAATGAGCAGTTCTTC	CASSVRQSSYNEQFF
TRBJ2-7	.	TRBV18	TGTGCCAGCTCACCGATGGGGCTCCACGAGCAGTACTTC	CASSPMGLHEQYF
TRBJ2-7	.	TRBV20-1	TGCAGTGCTAGCGGCGGCTACGAGCAGTACTTC	CSASGGYEQYF
TRBJ1-2	.	TRBV6-5	TGTGCCAGCAGTTACAGGGGAAACTCTTATGGCTACACCTTC	CASSYRGNSYGYTF
TRBJ2-5	TRBD2	TRBV28	TGTGCCAGCAATTTGGGGGGGGAAGAGACCCAGTACTTC	CASNLGGEETQYF
TRBJ2-3	TRBD1	TRBV19	TGTGCCAGTAGCCCAGGGACAGGGTGGGATACGCAGTATTTT	CASSPGTGWDTQYF
TRBJ1-6	TRBD1	TRBV2	TGTGCCAGCAGTGTGGACAGGGGAAGTTCACCCCTCCACTTT	CASSVDRGSSPLHF
TRBJ2-2	TRBD1	TRBV18	TGTGCCAGCTCACCAACAGGGGCTTCGAACACCGGGGAGCTGTTTTTT	CASSPTGASNTGELFF
TRBJ2-2	TRBD1	TRBV5-6	TGTGCCAGCAGCTTGGTAGTAGGGCAGGGGGTCGGGGAGCTGTTTTTT	CASSLVVGQGVGELFF
TRBJ2-1	TRBD2	TRBV29-1	TGCAGCGTTGTTGCCGGGAGGCGTGGCAATGAGCAGTTCTTC	CSVVAGRRGNEQFF
TRBJ2-7	.	TRBV18	TGTGCCAGCTCACCTCATCCGACAGTTGACGAGCAGTACTTC	CASSPHPTVDEQYF
TRBJ2-2	TRBD2	TRBV7-3	TGTGCCAGCAGCTTAATTCCTAGCGGGTTGAACACCGGGGAGCTGTTTTTT	CASSLIPSGLNTGELFF
TRBJ1-1	.	TRBV5-1	TGCGCCAGCAGCTTGCAGGGTTCAATGAACACTGAAGCTTTCTTT	CASSLQGSMNTEAFF
TRBJ2-1	.	TRBV5-8	TGTGCCAGCAGCTTGGCTATTTACAATGAGCAGTTCTTC	CASSLAIYNEQFF